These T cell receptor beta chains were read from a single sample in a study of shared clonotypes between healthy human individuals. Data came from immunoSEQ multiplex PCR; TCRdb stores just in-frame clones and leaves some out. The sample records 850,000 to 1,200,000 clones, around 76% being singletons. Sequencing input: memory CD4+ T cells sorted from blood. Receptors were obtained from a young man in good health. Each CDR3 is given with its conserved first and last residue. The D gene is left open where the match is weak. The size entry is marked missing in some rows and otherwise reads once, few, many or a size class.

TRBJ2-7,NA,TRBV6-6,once,CASSYLPSGAYEQYF,TGTGCCAGCAGTTACCTGCCTTCGGGAGCCTACGAGCAGTACTTC
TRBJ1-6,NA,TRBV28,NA,CASSTPGRTNSPLHF,TGTGCCAGCAGTACCCCCGGGAGGACAAATTCACCCCTCCACTTT
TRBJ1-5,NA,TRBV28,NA,CASRLGGNQPQHF,TGTGCCAGTAGACTAGGTGGAAACCAGCCCCAGCATTTT
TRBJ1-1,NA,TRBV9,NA,CASSVGGAMNTEAFF,TGTGCCAGCAGCGTTGGGGGGGCAATGAACACTGAAGCTTTCTTT
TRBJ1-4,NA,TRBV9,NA,CASSVSGTPSGKLFF,TGTGCCAGCAGCGTAAGTGGGACCCCATCAGGAAAACTGTTTTTT
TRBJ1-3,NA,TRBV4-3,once,CASSLEGGSGNTIYF,TGCGCCAGCAGCCTGGAAGGGGGCTCTGGAAACACCATATATTTT
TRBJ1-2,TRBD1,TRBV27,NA,CASSLTTQGAGYTF,TGTGCCAGCAGTTTGACAACTCAGGGGGCGGGCTACACCTTC
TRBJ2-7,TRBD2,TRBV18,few,CASSMGLAADEQYF,TGTGCCAGCTCAATGGGACTAGCGGCCGACGAGCAGTACTTC
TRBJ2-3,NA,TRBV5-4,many,CASSLAITDTQYF,TGTGCCAGCAGCTTAGCCATCACAGATACGCAGTATTTT
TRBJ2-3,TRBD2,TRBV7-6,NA,CASTPAGEVTDTQYF,TGTGCCAGCACCCCGGCGGGGGAAGTCACAGATACGCAGTATTTT
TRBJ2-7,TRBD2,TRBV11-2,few,CASSPRWLAGSSEQYF,TGTGCCAGCAGCCCCAGGTGGCTAGCGGGAAGTAGCGAGCAGTACTTC
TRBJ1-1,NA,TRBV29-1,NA,CSVDTVGATEAFF,TGCAGCGTTGATACGGTTGGAGCCACTGAAGCTTTCTTT
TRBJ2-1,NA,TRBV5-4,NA,CASSRRADNEQFF,TGTGCCAGCAGCCGAAGGGCCGACAATGAGCAGTTCTTC
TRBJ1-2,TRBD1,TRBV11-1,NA,CASSATGGDGYTF,TGTGCCAGCAGCGCTACAGGGGGGGATGGCTACACCTTC
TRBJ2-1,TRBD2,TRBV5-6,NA,CASSPGTSGIFEQFF,TGTGCCAGCAGTCCCGGGACTAGCGGGATTTTTGAGCAGTTCTTC
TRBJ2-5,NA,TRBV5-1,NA,CASSLTGVQETQYF,TGCGCCAGCAGCTTAACAGGAGTCCAAGAGACCCAGTACTTC
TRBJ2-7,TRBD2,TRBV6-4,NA,CASSDRAGVSYEQYF,TGTGCCAGCAGTGACAGAGCGGGAGTCTCCTACGAGCAGTACTTC
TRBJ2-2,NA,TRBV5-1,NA,CASSLNGGDTGELFF,TGCGCCAGCAGCCTCAATGGGGGAGACACCGGGGAGCTGTTTTTT
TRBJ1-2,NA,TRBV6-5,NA,CASKKGAKRGYTF,TGTGCCAGCAAGAAAGGGGCCAAGAGAGGCTACACCTTC
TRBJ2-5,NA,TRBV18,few,CASSLEETQYF,TGTGCCAGCTCCCTCGAAGAGACCCAGTACTTC
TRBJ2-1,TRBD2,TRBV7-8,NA,CASSVRPSGGNNEQFF,TGTGCCAGCAGCGTACGACCTAGCGGGGGAAACAATGAGCAGTTCTTC
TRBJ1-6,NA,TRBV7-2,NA,CASSSGDAYNSPLHF,TGTGCCAGCAGCTCAGGGGACGCCTATAATTCACCCCTCCACTTT
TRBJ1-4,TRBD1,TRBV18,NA,CASSPLQGGNEKLFF,TGTGCCAGCTCACCACTACAGGGGGGTAATGAAAAACTGTTTTTT
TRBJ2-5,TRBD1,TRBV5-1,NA,CASSLLPTGMGYGETQYF,TGCGCCAGCAGCTTGTTGCCGACAGGGATGGGGTATGGGGAGACCCAGTACTTC
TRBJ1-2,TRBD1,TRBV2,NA,CASSPVAGGARGYTF,TGTGCCAGCAGCCCCGTAGCAGGGGGCGCGAGGGGCTACACCTTC
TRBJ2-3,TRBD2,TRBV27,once,CASSPGLAESTDTQYF,TGTGCCAGCAGTCCGGGACTAGCGGAAAGCACAGATACGCAGTATTTT
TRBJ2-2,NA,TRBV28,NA,CASSFTVGELFF,TGTGCCAGCAGTTTCACAGTCGGGGAGCTGTTTTTT
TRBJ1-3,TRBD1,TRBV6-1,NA,CASSVRTGELGNTIYF,TGTGCCAGCAGTGTCCGAACAGGGGAGTTAGGAAACACCATATATTTT
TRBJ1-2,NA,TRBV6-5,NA,CASSYTGSPSYGYTF,TGTGCCAGCAGCTATACAGGGAGCCCCTCCTATGGCTACACCTTC
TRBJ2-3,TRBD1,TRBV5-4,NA,CASSSRTGETDTQYF,TGTGCCAGCAGCTCAAGGACAGGGGAAACAGATACGCAGTATTTT
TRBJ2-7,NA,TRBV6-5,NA,CASSLDTQSYEQYF,TGTGCCAGCAGTCTCGACACCCAGTCCTACGAGCAGTACTTC
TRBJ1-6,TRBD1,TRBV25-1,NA,CASAPGQINSPLHF,TGTGCCAGCGCACCGGGACAGATAAATTCACCCCTCCACTTT
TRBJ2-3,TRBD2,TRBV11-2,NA,CASSDLAGSRTQYF,TGTGCCAGCAGCGACCTAGCGGGGTCACGTACGCAGTATTTT
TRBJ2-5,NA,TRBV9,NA,CASSTAPSPIETQYF,TGTGCCAGCAGCACTGCCCCTAGCCCAATAGAGACCCAGTACTTC
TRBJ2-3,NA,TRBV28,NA,CASTSRDTQYF,TGTGCCAGCACGTCGAGGGATACGCAGTATTTT
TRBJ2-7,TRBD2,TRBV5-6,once,CASSLRGLAGHEQYF,TGTGCCAGCAGCTTACGGGGACTAGCAGGACACGAGCAGTACTTC
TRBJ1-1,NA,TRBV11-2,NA,CASSLVPNTEAFF,TGTGCCAGCAGCTTAGTCCCGAACACTGAAGCTTTCTTT
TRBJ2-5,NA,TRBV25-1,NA,CASSKFRDVETQYF,TGTGCCAGCAGTAAATTCCGAGATGTGGAGACCCAGTACTTC
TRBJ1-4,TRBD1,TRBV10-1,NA,CASSPGQESEKLFF,TGCGCCAGCAGCCCGGGACAGGAGTCCGAAAAACTGTTTTTT
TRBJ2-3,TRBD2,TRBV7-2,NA,CASSISGSRPDTQYF,TGTGCCAGCAGCATAAGCGGGAGTCGGCCAGATACGCAGTATTTT
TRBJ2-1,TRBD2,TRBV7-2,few,CAAETLAGAYNEQFF,TGTGCCGCCGAGACCTTAGCGGGGGCCTACAATGAGCAGTTCTTC
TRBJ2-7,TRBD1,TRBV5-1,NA,CASSGGGQGFHEQYF,TGCGCCAGCAGCGGCGGGGGACAGGGGTTCCACGAGCAGTACTTC
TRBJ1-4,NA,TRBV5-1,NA,CASSLEGRAEEKLFF,TGCGCCAGCAGCTTGGAGGGCAGGGCAGAAGAAAAACTGTTTTTT
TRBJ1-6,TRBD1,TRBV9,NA,CASSGDSPSSYNSPLHF,TGTGCCAGCAGCGGGGACAGCCCGAGCTCCTATAATTCACCCCTCCACTTT
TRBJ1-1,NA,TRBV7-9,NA,CASSLGTNTEAFF,TGTGCCAGCAGCTTAGGAACGAACACTGAAGCTTTCTTT
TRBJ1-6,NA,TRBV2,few,CASSEQGNSPLHF,TGTGCCAGCAGTGAACAGGGAAATTCACCCCTCCACTTT
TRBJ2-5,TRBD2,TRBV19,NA,CASSLGSGEETQYF,TGTGCCAGTAGCCTCGGCAGCGGGGAAGAGACCCAGTACTTC
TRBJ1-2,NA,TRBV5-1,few,CASNEQGELGYTF,TGCGCCAGCAACGAGCAGGGCGAACTTGGCTACACCTTC
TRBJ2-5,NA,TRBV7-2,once,CASSPTQETQYF,TGTGCCAGCAGCCCAACGCAAGAGACCCAGTACTTC
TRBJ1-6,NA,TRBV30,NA,CAWRRTANSPLHF,TGTGCCTGGAGAAGGACAGCGAATTCACCCCTCCACTTT